Following are 30 T cell receptor beta chains from one sample sequenced in a study of metastatic and nonmetastatic thyroid tumors. None of the patients had undergone any treatment ahead of thyroid surgery. TCRdb re-clonotyped the PCR reads via MiXCR. The sample holds 20,000 to 25,000 clones; more than 10% are singletons and the top ten take about 6.2%. The sequencing input was blood. The receptors originated from a male donor with papillary thyroid cancer or a benign thyroid nodule (not recorded which). Some clones in this sample may be carry-over from other donors' samples.

The sample holds many counts of this clone. The V and J genes are TRBV9 and TRBJ2-7; a possible D gene is TRBD1 (6 bases). From germline, CDR1 is SGDLS and CDR2 YYNGEE. The ends were cut back, 0 bases at V and 5 bases at J, with 15 bases in the middle. The CDR3 runs to 15 residues. CDR3 nucleotides: TGTGCCAGCAGCGTAGGGACAGAACTAACTAACGAGCAGTACTTC. This gives the protein CASSVGTELTNEQYF. Based on the CDR3 plus reference TRBV9 and TRBJ2-7, the full variable domain is DSGVTQTPKHLITATGQRVTLRCSPRSGDLSVYWYQQSLDQGLQFLIQYYNGEERAKGNILERFSAQQFPDLHSELNLSSLELGDSALYFCASSVGTELTNEQYFGPGTRLTVT.

This chain links TRBV20-1 with TRBJ2-1, with 9 bases matching TRBD2. CDR1 and CDR2 from the germline V gene are DFQATT and SNEGSKA (reference sequence). The CDR3 covers 15 residues. Trimming at V came to 5 bases and at J to 1 base, leaving 6 bases not matched to a gene. The CDR3 DNA reads as TGCAGTGCTTTAATAGCGGGAGAATCCTACAATGAGCAGTTCTTC. It yields the protein CSALIAGESYNEQFF.

At least ten counts were recorded for this clone. This sequence joins TRBV27 and TRBJ2-4, with 12 bases fitting TRBD2. Germline CDR1 reads MNHEY; CDR2 reads SMNVEV (reference sequence). CDR3 size: 16 residues. Losses at the gene ends were 1 base for V and 9 bases for J; bases not matched to a gene: 7. The CDR3 DNA is TGTGCCAGCAGTTTATGGGCTAGCGGGAGGGATGGCATTCAGTACTTC. This gives the protein CASSLWASGRDGIQYF.

This clone was counted ten times or more. The same CDR3 also results from other DNA sequences found in this sample. The V call is TRBV20-1, the J call TRBJ1-5, with 9 positions matching TRBD1. This CDR3 contains 16 residues. The ends lost 3 bases at V and 0 bases at J; junction bases unmatched: 6. CDR1 and CDR2 (germline): DFQATT, SNEGSKA (reference sequence). The CDR3 loop is CSARDRGSNSNQPQHF. CDR3 DNA: TGCAGTGCTAGGGACAGGGGTTCGAATAGCAATCAGCCCCAGCATTTT.

This clone was found many times. The chain joins TRBV20-1 to TRBJ2-6; 7 nucleotides align to TRBD2. This CDR3 region has 17 residues. V gave up 6 bases and J gave up 4 bases; unmatched junction bases: 15. Germline CDR1 is DFQATT and CDR2 is SNEGSKA (reference sequence). The CDR3 sequence is CSAPDLAGAAGANVLTF. The CDR3 region has the DNA TGCAGTGCCCCCGACTTGGCGGGAGCGGCCGGGGCCAACGTCCTGACTTTC.

This clone was observed many times. The V and J genes are TRBV6-1 and TRBJ1-1, with 7 bases that match TRBD1. Germline trimming cut 7 bases from V and 6 bases from J; bases unmatched to any gene: 14. CDR3 length equals 15 residues. The germline V gene has CDR1 MNHNS and CDR2 SASEGT. CDR3 in amino acids: CASTTGQVPRAEAFF. CDR3 coding DNA: TGTGCCAGCACGACAGGGCAGGTACCGAGGGCTGAAGCTTTCTTT.

The chain is built from TRBV30 and TRBJ2-3, with 11 bases that match TRBD2. Germline values: CDR1 GTSNPN, CDR2 SVGIG (reference sequence). This CDR3 has 15 residues. V was pared by 4 bases and J by 2 bases, with 5 bases of the junction left unmatched. For the CDR3, the DNA is TGTGCCTGGACACTAGCGGGGGCCGACACAGATACGCAGTATTTT. This translates into CAWTLAGADTDTQYF.

This clone has ten or more counts. CDR3 loop: CASRWARANTEAFF. The CDR3 DNA reads TGTGCCAGCAGATGGGCCAGGGCGAACACTGAAGCTTTCTTT. V usage is TRBV6-1 and J usage is TRBJ1-1; perhaps TRBD1 as D (5 bases). This CDR3 has 14 residues. V dropped 6 bases and J dropped 1 base, with 12 bases sitting between them. In germline, CDR1 is MNHNS, CDR2 SASEGT.

This chain joins TRBV14 and TRBJ2-7; 9 nucleotides match TRBD1. Germline loops: CDR1 SGHDN, CDR2 FVKESK. The CDR3 is made up of 15 amino acids. The ends lost 3 bases at V and 4 bases at J; junction bases unmatched: 7. In DNA form, the CDR3 reads TGTGCCAGCAGCCACGCCGGGACAGGGAGGTACGAGCAGTACTTC. It encodes CASSHAGTGRYEQYF.

This clone is judged medium-sized (0.01 to 0.1%). V usage is TRBV12-3 or TRBV12-4 and J usage is TRBJ2-1, with 11 positions matching TRBD1. CDR3 length equals 14 residues. Trimming took 6 bases from V and 8 from J; bases not matched to a gene: 6. Here the CDR3 DNA reads TGTGCCAGCAGCCCCGGACAGGGGGCCTATGAGCAGTTCTTC. Protein product: CASSPGQGAYEQFF.

This clone was recorded at least ten times. The rearrangement uses TRBV7-2 and TRBJ1-5; D is undetermined. V was cut by 3 bases and J by 0 bases, with 3 bases left in between. CDR1 and CDR2 (germline): SGHTA, FQGNSA. CDR3 size: 13 residues. Here the CDR3 reads CASSLTSNQPQHF. The CDR3 DNA is TGTGCCAGCAGCTTGACTAGCAATCAGCCCCAGCATTTT.

A note on this clone: A read error may account for a junction end that differs from germline. This chain joins TRBV12-3 or TRBV12-4 and TRBJ1-5; 7 bases align to TRBD1. This CDR3 spans 14 amino acids. CDR3 residues: CASSFQGVNHPHHF. The CDR3 nucleotides read TGTGCCAGCAGTTTCCAGGGGGTGAATCATCCCCATCATTTT.

This clone was detected a few times. The chain has TRBV6-1 and TRBJ1-3; no firm D call. Germline CDR1 is MNHNS and CDR2 is SASEGT. The V gene lost 10 bases and the J gene lost 2 bases, with 12 bases spanning the gap. The CDR3 length is 13 residues. CDR3 DNA: TGTGCCATCGGTGTTGAGCCTGGAAACACCATATATTTT. Its translation is CAIGVEPGNTIYF.

The rearrangement links TRBV28 to TRBJ2-5; D is tentatively TRBD1 or TRBD2 (6 bases each). The CDR3 sequence is 17 residues long. Germline V gives CDR1 MDHEN, CDR2 SYDVKM. V was clipped by 5 bases and J by 4 bases, with 23 bases between them. The CDR3 DNA sequence: TGTGCCAGCAGTCCCTTCCCAAGGGGGGAGGTCCCAGAGACCCAGTACTTC. It specifies CASSPFPRGEVPETQYF. Combining the CDR3 with reference TRBV28 and TRBJ2-5 gives the whole variable domain DVKVTQSSRYLVKRTGEKVFLECVQDMDHENMFWYRQDPGLGLRLIYFSYDVKMKEKGDIPEGYSVSREKKERFSLILESASTNQTSMYLCASSPFPRGEVPETQYFGPGTRLLVL.

V is TRBV6-1 and J is TRBJ1-6; the D gene is possibly TRBD1 (5 bases). Per the germline V gene, CDR1 is MNHNS and CDR2 is SASEGT. The CDR3 runs to 16 residues. The ends were cut back, 1 base at V and 10 bases at J, with 17 bases in the middle. The CDR3 sequence: CASSEGGWGLGSPLHF. The DNA for the CDR3 is TGTGCCAGCAGTGAAGGAGGGTGGGGGTTAGGGTCACCCCTCCACTTT.

This clone ranks as medium-sized. V is TRBV2 and J is TRBJ1-2; D not resolved. V gave up 3 bases and J gave up 3 bases, with 8 bases separating them. In germline, CDR1 is SNHLY, CDR2 FYNNEI. This CDR3 comprises 13 residues. Written as DNA, the CDR3 is TGTGCCAGCAGTGAGCGAAACCACTATGGCTACACCTTC. Protein: CASSERNHYGYTF.

This clone qualifies as medium-sized (0.01 to 0.1%). This sequence joins TRBV28 and TRBJ1-5; D perhaps matches TRBD1 (6 bases). V was cut by 3 bases and J by 5 bases, with 14 bases left in between. Germline lookup yields CDR1 MDHEN and CDR2 SYDVKM. The CDR3 has 15 amino acids. CDR3 amino acids: CASSLLAQGYQPQHF. DNA for the CDR3: TGTGCCAGCAGTTTGTTGGCACAGGGTTATCAGCCCCAGCATTTT. The full variable domain, completed using reference TRBV28 and TRBJ1-5, is DVKVTQSSRYLVKRTGEKVFLECVQDMDHENMFWYRQDPGLGLRLIYFSYDVKMKEKGDIPEGYSVSREKKERFSLILESASTNQTSMYLCASSLLAQGYQPQHFGDGTRLSIL.

This clone was recorded at least ten times. The rearrangement joins TRBV29-1 to TRBJ1-1, with D perhaps TRBD1 (5 bases). CDR3 length equals 13 residues. Trimming took off 4 bases at V and 1 base at J, with 10 bases between the two ends. Germline CDR1 and CDR2: SQVTM and ANQGSEA. The CDR3 is CSVGGHPNTEAFF. The DNA of the CDR3 is TGCAGCGTTGGCGGACACCCGAACACTGAAGCTTTCTTT.

Judged by abundance, this clone is medium-sized. This sample also contains other DNA sequences that code for the same CDR3. The chain has TRBV30 and TRBJ2-7; 7 bases align to TRBD1. The trim removed 2 bases at V and 3 bases at J, leaving 4 bases unmatched. The CDR3 is made up of 13 amino acids. Germline V gives CDR1 GTSNPN, CDR2 SVGIG (reference sequence). CDR3 bases: TGTGCCTGGAGTCCTGGACAGGACTACGAGCAGTACTTC. This gives the protein CAWSPGQDYEQYF. The complete variable domain, with remaining parts taken from reference TRBV30 and TRBJ2-7, reads SQTIHQWPATLVQPVGSPLSLECTVEGTSNPNLYWYRQAAGRGLQLLFYSVGIGQISSEVPQNLSASRPQDRQFILSSKKLLLSDSGFYLCAWSPGQDYEQYFGPGTRLTVT.

In this sample, this clone turned up many times. J is TRBJ1-5 and V is TRBV7-8; D may be TRBD1 (5 bases). Looked up from germline, CDR1 is SGHVS and CDR2 is FQNEAQ. The CDR3 extends over 13 amino acids. Trimming removed 1 base at V and 6 bases at J, with 7 bases between. This CDR3 reads CASSLGGGQPQHF. The CDR3, as DNA: TGTGCCAGCAGCTTAGGGGGGGGTCAGCCCCAGCATTTT.

By share of the sample, this clone is medium-sized. Here the CDR3 DNA reads TGCGCCAGCAGCTTGGTAGCGGGAGTGGGGCGGGACGAGCAGTACTTC. Translation gives CASSLVAGVGRDEQYF. The chain recombines TRBV5-1 with TRBJ2-7; 9 nucleotides agree with TRBD2. Trimming cost V 0 bases and J 5 bases; bases outside gene matches: 9. CDR3 size: 16 residues. CDR1 and CDR2 from the germline V gene are SGHRS and YFSETQ. Supplemented by reference TRBV5-1 and TRBJ2-7, the full variable domain reads KAGVTQTPRYLIKTRGQQVTLSCSPISGHRSVSWYQQTPGQGLQFLFEYFSETQRNKGNFPGRFSGRQFSNSRSEMNVSTLELGDSALYLCASSLVAGVGRDEQYFGPGTRLTVT.

This chain connects TRBV28 to TRBJ2-7; D perhaps matches TRBD1 (6 bases). The CDR3 is 15 amino acids. V shed 5 bases and J shed 4 bases, with 18 bases lying between them. CDR1 is MDHEN, CDR2 SYDVKM, per germline. The CDR3 DNA reads as TGTGCCAGCAGTGGATTAGGGGCAGGGGATTACGAGCAGTACTTC. It encodes CASSGLGAGDYEQYF.

V is TRBV27 and J is TRBJ2-7; unclear D gene. The CDR3 has 13 amino acids. Per germline, CDR1 MNHEY and CDR2 SMNVEV (reference sequence). Trimming took off 2 bases at V and 3 bases at J, with 8 bases between the two ends. Written as DNA, the CDR3 is TGTGCCAGCAGTTTAGGGCCGAACTACGAGCAGTACTTC. Amino acids: CASSLGPNYEQYF.

This clone is medium-sized by share. The DNA of the CDR3 is TGTGCCAGCAGTGAAGCAAGAAGCGGGGAGCTGTTTTTT. Translated, it gives CASSEARSGELFF. The chain is built from TRBV2 and TRBJ2-2, with unresolved D. Looked up from germline, CDR1 is SNHLY and CDR2 is FYNNEI. This CDR3 spans 13 amino acids. The V gene lost 0 bases and the J gene lost 7 bases, with 6 bases spanning the gap.

This clone was seen at least ten times. The chain links TRBV5-1 to TRBJ2-7; TRBD1 aligns across 9 bases. This CDR3 spans 14 amino acids. Germline V lookup: CDR1 SGHRS, CDR2 YFSETQ. V lost 2 bases, J lost 5 bases, and 5 bases stayed unmatched. This chain's CDR3 is CASSLQGATHEQYF. The CDR3 DNA follows: TGCGCCAGCAGCTTACAGGGGGCGACCCACGAGCAGTACTTC. The full variable domain, rest sourced from reference TRBV5-1 and TRBJ2-7, is KAGVTQTPRYLIKTRGQQVTLSCSPISGHRSVSWYQQTPGQGLQFLFEYFSETQRNKGNFPGRFSGRQFSNSRSEMNVSTLELGDSALYLCASSLQGATHEQYFGPGTRLTVT.

By proportion, this clone is medium-sized. The V gene is TRBV6-2 or TRBV6-3, the J gene TRBJ2-7; D ambiguous. Germline lookup yields CDR1 MNHEY and CDR2 SVGEGT. There are 11 residues in the CDR3. Trimming stripped 3 bases from V and 5 bases from J, with 5 bases between. CDR3 in DNA: TGTGCCAGCAGTTATAGGGACGAGCAGTACTTC. Residues: CASSYRDEQYF.

This clone was detected ten times or more. The chain has TRBV19 and TRBJ2-3; 10 bases line up with TRBD2. This CDR3 comprises 15 residues. Germline V CDR1 and CDR2: LNHDA, SQIVND (reference sequence). The junction had 4 bases not matched to a gene; V was cut back by 6 bases and J by 1 base. The DNA for the CDR3 is TGTGCCAGTAGGAGTCTAGCGGGAGGCACAGATACGCAGTATTTT. Translating it yields CASRSLAGGTDTQYF.

This clone was seen more than once but under ten times. Other nucleotide sequences in the sample specify the same CDR3. The chain is built from TRBV3-1 and TRBJ1-3; D remains ambiguous. Germline V gene sequence: CDR1 LGHDT, CDR2 YNNKEL (reference sequence). The germline V and J ends were trimmed by 5 bases and 4 bases, with 12 bases remaining between them. The CDR3 is made up of 14 amino acids. The CDR3 loop is CASSEGNSGNTIYF. CDR3 sequence (DNA): TGTGCCAGCAGCGAGGGAAACTCCGGAAACACCATATATTTT.

This clone occurred many times. Relative to the germline gene, one junction end is altered; a read error may explain this. This specimen includes other DNA sequences encoding the same CDR3. V gene TRBV28 combines with J gene TRBJ1-2; D is perhaps TRBD1 (6 bases). Per the germline V gene, CDR1 is MDHEN and CDR2 is SYDVKM. The CDR3 has 13 amino acids. The CDR3 DNA reads as TGCGCCAGCATTGGGGGCGCTAACTATGGCTACACCTTC. Translation: CASIGGANYGYTF.

Judged by abundance, this clone is medium-sized. The genes are TRBV6-1 and TRBJ2-2, with D unclear. V lost 1 base and J 3 bases, leaving 3 bases between the germline ends. The CDR3 is 13 amino acids. Germline CDR1 and CDR2: MNHNS and SASEGT. The CDR3 DNA follows: TGTGCCAGCAGTGAAGTTTACACCGGGGAGCTGTTTTTT. It specifies CASSEVYTGELFF.